Shown below are 7 T cell receptor beta chains from a single sample sequenced in a study of metastatic and nonmetastatic thyroid tumors. TCRdb called clones again from the PCR reads with MiXCR. Of about 13,000 clones detected, more than 20% appear once; the ten largest clones hold roughly 59%. All patients reached thyroid surgery having received no treatment beforehand. Material: blood. The receptors derive from a male donor with papillary thyroid cancer or a benign thyroid nodule (not recorded which). Some clones in this sample may be carry-over from other donors' samples.

The sample holds many counts of this clone. The J gene is TRBJ1-5, the V gene TRBV30, with 9 bases fitting TRBD1. The CDR3 contains 16 residues. The germline gives CDR1 GTSNPN, CDR2 SVGIG (reference sequence). V shed 1 base, J shed 6 bases, and the junction held 10 bases outside the gene matches. The chain's CDR3 is CAWSGTGDWRGQPQHF. CDR3 nucleotides: TGTGCCTGGAGTGGGACAGGGGATTGGAGGGGTCAGCCCCAGCATTTT.

This chain joins TRBV6-5 and TRBJ2-1, with 9 bases fitting TRBD1. This CDR3 has 14 residues. V was clipped by 5 bases and J by 7 bases; unmatched bases: 6. Looked up from germline, CDR1 is MNHEY and CDR2 is SVGAGI. CDR3 sequence: CASSNPGTGNEQFF. The DNA for the CDR3 is TGTGCCAGCAGTAACCCCGGGACAGGGAATGAGCAGTTCTTC.

The chain couples TRBV28 to TRBJ2-2; D unresolved. The V gene lost 5 bases and the J gene lost 3 bases, with 10 bases spanning the gap. Germline V lookup: CDR1 MDHEN, CDR2 SYDVKM. There are 14 residues in the CDR3. The CDR3 spells CASSPTLDTGELFF. The DNA for the CDR3 is TGTGCCAGCAGTCCAACCCTAGACACCGGGGAGCTGTTTTTT.

By sample share, this clone is medium-sized. The chain links TRBV11-2 to TRBJ1-1; D perhaps matches TRBD1 (5 bases). The germline V gene encodes CDR1 SGHAT and CDR2 FQNNGV. The V gene lost 6 bases and the J gene lost 6 bases, with 14 bases spanning the gap. The CDR3 loop spans 13 amino acids. CDR3 bases: TGTGCCAGCAGACTCGGGGGAATCCCTGAAGCTTTCTTT. Translation gives CASRLGGIPEAFF.

J is TRBJ2-5 and V is TRBV6-2 or TRBV6-3; 9 positions match TRBD1. CDR3 length: 15 residues. Germline V lookup: CDR1 MNHEY, CDR2 SVGEGT. Germline trimming cut 7 bases from V and 2 bases from J; bases unmatched to any gene: 8. The CDR3 spells CASIPGTGWQETQYF. The CDR3 region has the DNA TGTGCCAGCATCCCGGGGACAGGGTGGCAAGAGACCCAGTACTTC.

This chain links TRBV4-1 with TRBJ2-1; the match to TRBD2 covers 11 bases. V gave up 4 bases and J gave up 13 bases; unmatched junction bases: 9. The CDR3 covers 14 residues. Per germline, CDR1 MGHRA and CDR2 YSYEKL. The CDR3 loop reads CASSLDTSGSIQFF. For the CDR3, the DNA is TGCGCCAGCAGCCTGGACACTAGCGGGAGTATTCAGTTCTTC.

Of note for this clone: The germline gene is not matched at one end of the junction; a read error may be the cause. CDR3 protein: CASTPRWGASSEQYF. CDR3 coding DNA: TGTGCCAGCACCCCTCGCTGGGGGGCCTCCTCCGAGCAGTACTTC. The V gene is TRBV11-2, the J gene TRBJ2-7; D possibly uses TRBD1 or TRBD2 (6 bases each). CDR1 SGHAT and CDR2 FQNNGV come from the germline V gene. The CDR3 runs 15 residues.